The TCR beta chain under discussion was sequenced for a study of shared clonotypes between healthy human individuals. Genomic DNA from each subset was divided evenly over several immunoSEQ plates. Generated by immunoSEQ multiplex PCR, the TCRdb table keeps only in-frame clones and is missing some. The data show around 2,000,000 clones, about 95% seen once. As to this clone: Its antigen is unknown.

Study-level results: Only blood was sampled; tissue repertoires likely differ. Non-shared clonotypes had lower generation probabilities than clonotypes shared by all four sorted-subset donors.

All donors were Caucasian adults living in Nashville, Tennessee. Sequencing was done on a sample of naive CD4+ T cells sorted from blood. Subset indicated: CD45RA+ positively selected. This clonotype was sampled from a man younger than 35 in good health.

This CDR3 reads CASSFIPTGEWNTEAFF. The CDR3, as DNA: TGTGCCAGCAGTTTTATCCCGACAGGGGAATGGAACACTGAAGCTTTCTTT. V usage is TRBV28 and J usage is TRBJ1-1; 8 bases match TRBD1. The CDR3 consists of 17 residues. V was clipped by 3 bases and J by 1 base; unmatched bases: 10. Looked up from germline, CDR1 is MDHEN and CDR2 is SYDVKM. The full variable domain, its missing parts supplied by reference TRBV28 and TRBJ1-1, is DVKVTQSSRYLVKRTGEKVFLECVQDMDHENMFWYRQDPGLGLRLIYFSYDVKMKEKGDIPEGYSVSREKKERFSLILESASTNQTSMYLCASSFIPTGEWNTEAFFGQGTRLTVV.